The 12 T cell receptor beta chains below come from one sample, sequenced in a study of molecular identifiers for immune sequencing clone quantification. TCRdb re-derived calls from the PCR reads in MiXCR, one entry per CDR3 protein. The data show over 50,000 distinct CDR3 sequences, roughly 38% seen once. The sample comprised naive CD8+ T cells from blood, with Jurkat cell RNA spiked in. Subset defined: FACS-sorted CD8+CD4-CCR7+CD45RA+ naive T cells. The receptor source for this set is a human donor in good health. Some libraries in this study had Jurkat cell RNA spiked in.

The genes are TRBV5-6 and TRBJ2-7; TRBD1 might be the D (6 bases). Trimming took off 2 bases at V and 4 bases at J, with 19 bases between the two ends. Germline V gene data show CDR1 as SGHDT and CDR2 as YYEEEE. The CDR3 totals 16 residues. CDR3: CASSLGGSTGWYEQYF. As DNA, the CDR3 is TGTGCCAGCAGCTTAGGTGGGAGCACAGGGTGGTACGAGCAGTACTTC.

This clonotype came up many times. The V gene is TRBV7-2, the J gene TRBJ2-1; tentative D call: TRBD1 (6 bases). V shed 5 bases and J shed 11 bases, with 22 bases lying between them. Germline CDR1 reads SGHTA; CDR2 reads FQGNSA. This CDR3 has 15 residues. This CDR3 is CASSVSGTRRGKQFF. CDR3 DNA sequence: TGTGCCAGCAGCGTATCCGGGACACGCCGGGGTAAGCAGTTCTTC.

As for this clonotype: Lacking the conserved final phenylalanine or tryptophan, this CDR3 likely reflects a read error. This rearrangement joins TRBV27 to TRBJ2-6, with 8 bases aligning to TRBD2. Per germline, CDR1 MNHEY and CDR2 SMNVEV (reference sequence). This CDR3 spans 15 amino acids. The V segment lost 5 bases and the J segment 4 bases; nucleotides outside the gene matches: 4. CDR3 protein: CASSPASGGANVLTI. The CDR3, as DNA: TGTGCCAGCAGTCCTGCTAGCGGGGGGGCCAACGTCCTGACTATC.

The V call is TRBV12-3 or TRBV12-4, the J call TRBJ1-1; a weak D match, TRBD1 (5 bases). V was clipped by 6 bases and J by 3 bases, with 20 bases between them. The CDR3 extends over 16 amino acids. The CDR3 nucleotides are TGTGCCAGCAGCGTTGAAGGGCAGGGACGGTACACTGAAGCTTTCTTT. It yields the protein CASSVEGQGRYTEAFF.

This clonotype was seen at least ten times. V and J are TRBV7-9 and TRBJ2-3; 12 bases fit TRBD2. V gave up 5 bases and J gave up 3 bases; unmatched junction bases: 6. The length of the CDR3 is 16 residues. Germline-derived CDR1 and CDR2 are SEHNR and FQNEAQ (reference sequence). The CDR3 region is CASSHRLAGETDTQYF. The CDR3 DNA reads TGTGCCAGCAGCCACCGACTAGCGGGGGAGACAGATACGCAGTATTTT.

Regarding this clonotype: Since a much larger clone is just one base distant, this may be a read error. This rearrangement joins TRBV28 to TRBJ1-5, with D maybe TRBD1 (6 bases). Germline V gene sequence: CDR1 MDHEN, CDR2 SYDVKM. The CDR3 length is 13 residues. CDR3 in DNA: TGTGCCAGCAGTTTACAGGGGAATCAGCCCCAGCAATTT. Protein sequence: CASSLQGNQPQQF.

There are a few counts of this clonotype. This sequence joins TRBV4-2 and TRBJ2-7, with 9 nucleotides matching TRBD1. CDR3 length: 15 residues. The J segment lost 2 bases and the V segment lost 1 base, leaving 3 bases of the junction unmatched. Per the germline V gene, CDR1 is LGHNA and CDR2 is YNFKEQ. The CDR3 DNA reads as TGTGCCAGCAGCCAAGCGGGACAGGGCACCTACGAGCAGTACTTC. Residues: CASSQAGQGTYEQYF.

This clonotype was picked up many times. The V gene is TRBV12-3 or TRBV12-4, the J gene TRBJ2-4, with 13 nucleotides matching TRBD2. The CDR3 length is 13 residues. The J segment lost 8 bases and the V segment lost 8 bases, leaving 3 bases of the junction unmatched. The CDR3 region has the DNA TGTGCCAGCCAGGGACTAGCGGGGTACATTCAGTACTTC. Residues: CASQGLAGYIQYF.

Points on this clonotype: A much more abundant neighbour one base away suggests this may be a read error. The chain employs TRBV12-3 or TRBV12-4 and TRBJ2-3; 8 bases line up with TRBD2. Trimming at V came to 2 bases and at J to 4 bases, leaving 8 bases not matched to a gene. CDR3 length: 16 amino acids. This CDR3 is CASSLTGTSSADTQYF. Written as DNA, the CDR3 is TGTGCCAGCAGTTTAACCGGGACTAGTTCCGCAGATACGCAGTATTTT.

V usage is TRBV20-1 and J usage is TRBJ2-7; 13 nucleotides match TRBD2. Germline loops: CDR1 DFQATT, CDR2 SNEGSKA (reference sequence). This CDR3 region has 13 residues. The V and J ends lost 5 bases and 12 bases, in that order; junction bases with no gene match: 10. CDR3 loop: CSARPGLAGPPYF. The CDR3 region has the DNA TGCAGTGCTCGACCGGGACTAGCGGGGCCCCCGTACTTC.

The chain employs TRBV25-1 and TRBJ2-7; TRBD1 agrees at 7 bases. This CDR3 has 16 amino acids. With V trimmed by 1 base and J by 2 bases, 8 bases remained unmatched. CDR1 and CDR2 from the germline V gene are MGHDK and SYGVNS. CDR3 bases: TGTGCCAGCAGTGAATTATCGGACAGGCTTACCTACGAGCAGTACTTC. It specifies CASSELSDRLTYEQYF.

For this clonotype: A much more abundant neighbour one base away suggests this may be a read error. The chain employs TRBV2 and TRBJ2-2; unclear D gene. Germline V CDR1 and CDR2: SNHLY, FYNNEI. Trimming took off 10 bases at V and 6 bases at J, with 15 bases between the two ends. CDR3 length: 13 residues. The DNA for the CDR3 is TGTGCCATCCTAGTGTCCGGCCCCGGGGAGCTGTTTTTT. Translating gives CAILVSGPGELFF.